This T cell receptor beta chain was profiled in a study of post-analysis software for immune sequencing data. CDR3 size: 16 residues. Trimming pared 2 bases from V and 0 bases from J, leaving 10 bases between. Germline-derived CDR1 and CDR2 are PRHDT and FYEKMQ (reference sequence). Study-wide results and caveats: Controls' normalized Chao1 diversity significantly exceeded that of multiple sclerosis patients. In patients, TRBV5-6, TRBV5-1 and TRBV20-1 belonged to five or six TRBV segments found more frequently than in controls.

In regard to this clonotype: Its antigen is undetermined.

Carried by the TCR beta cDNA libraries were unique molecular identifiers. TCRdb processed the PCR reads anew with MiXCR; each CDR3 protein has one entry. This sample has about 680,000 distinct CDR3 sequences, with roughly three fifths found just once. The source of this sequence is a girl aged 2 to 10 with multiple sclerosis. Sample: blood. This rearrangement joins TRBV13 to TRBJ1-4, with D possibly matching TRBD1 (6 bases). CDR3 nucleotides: TGTGCCAGCAGCTTAAGACAGGTTGCAACTAATGAAAAACTGTTTTTT. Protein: CASSLRQVATNEKLFF.